The 27 T cell receptor beta chains given below trace back to one sample, sequenced in a study of T cell repertoires in cytomegalovirus infection. One entry per CDR3 protein results from TCRdb running MiXCR on the reads. In the table there are roughly 630,000 distinct CDR3 sequences, 24% of which are singletons. The specimen sequenced was CD8+ T cells from PBMCs. Source of these receptors: a human donor in good health (CMV status not recorded). Some clones in this sample may be carry-over from other donors' samples.

This clonotype has a count of ten or more. CDR3 sequence (DNA): TGTGCCAGCAGCTTAGCGAGGGACGGCAGGGATGGTGGCTACACCTTC. This codes for CASSLARDGRDGGYTF. The chain is built from TRBV7-2 and TRBJ1-2; D may be TRBD1 (5 bases). Germline V gene data show CDR1 as SGHTA and CDR2 as FQGNSA. CDR3 length equals 16 residues. Trimming cost V 0 bases and J 7 bases, with 18 bases left between them.

This clonotype was observed a handful of times. DNA for the CDR3: TGCGCCAGCAGCTCAGGCCAGGGGAACTACGAGCAGTACTTC. Translation: CASSSGQGNYEQYF. The V gene is TRBV4-1, the J gene TRBJ2-7; perhaps TRBD1 as D (6 bases). The germline V gene encodes CDR1 MGHRA and CDR2 YSYEKL. The V and J ends lost 5 bases and 3 bases respectively, with 14 bases between them. The CDR3 length is 14 residues.

This clonotype showed up many times. The V gene is TRBV7-3, the J gene TRBJ2-2, with D possibly matching TRBD1 (6 bases). V lost 5 bases to trimming and J lost 5 bases, with 15 bases between them. The V gene's germline CDR1 is SGHTA and CDR2 FQGTGA. The CDR3 has 15 residues. The CDR3 DNA reads as TGTGCCAGCAGCCGAGGTCAGGGGCGAACCGGGGAGCTGTTTTTT. Protein sequence: CASSRGQGRTGELFF.

The CDR3 here is CSAPAGAGGYTF. The DNA for the CDR3 is TGCAGCGCCCCGGCGGGGGCGGGGGGCTACACCTTC. The chain combines TRBV29-1 with TRBJ1-2, with D perhaps matching TRBD1 (6 bases). From germline, CDR1 is SQVTM and CDR2 ANQGSEA. Trimming pared 7 bases from V and 8 bases from J, leaving 17 bases between. This CDR3 region has 12 residues.

J is TRBJ2-1 and V is TRBV6-2 or TRBV6-3, with D uncertain. Germline-derived CDR1 and CDR2 are MNHEY and SVGEGT. The CDR3 sequence is 12 residues long. V was clipped by 5 bases and J by 6 bases, with 8 bases between them. The CDR3 DNA is TGTGCCAGCAGTCAGTCCCTCAATGAGCAGTTCTTC. The encoded protein is CASSQSLNEQFF.

Comment on this clonotype: Being one base from a much bigger clone, this may be a read error. The chain couples TRBV4-1 to TRBJ1-1; D call uncertain. The CDR3 consists of 15 residues. In germline, CDR1 is MGHRA, CDR2 YSYEKL. The CDR3 nucleotides read TGCGCCAGCAGACTGGACGAGACCTCAGGAACTGAAGCTTGCTTT. Translated: CASRLDETSGTEACF.

The rearrangement uses TRBV10-3 and TRBJ2-3, with D perhaps given as TRBD1 or TRBD2 (6 bases each). CDR1 and CDR2 (germline): ENHRY, SYGVKD. The germline V and J ends were trimmed by 2 bases and 2 bases, with 8 bases remaining between them. There are 14 residues in the CDR3. The CDR3 loop reads CAISEPGATDTQYF. CDR3 sequence (DNA): TGTGCCATCAGTGAGCCGGGGGCCACAGATACGCAGTATTTT.

This clonotype was observed a few times. V usage is TRBV7-9 and J usage is TRBJ2-1; D is ambiguous. The germline gives CDR1 SEHNR, CDR2 FQNEAQ (reference sequence). The CDR3 covers 15 residues. V lost 6 bases and J lost 6, with 18 bases in between. The CDR3 loop reads CASRVALGSPNEQFF. DNA for the CDR3: TGTGCCAGCAGGGTAGCCCTGGGCAGCCCCAATGAGCAGTTCTTC.

This clonotype was found a few times. This sequence joins TRBV7-9 and TRBJ2-5; D perhaps matches TRBD2 (5 bases). Germline CDR1 reads SEHNR; CDR2 reads FQNEAQ (reference sequence). This CDR3 has 15 amino acids. V lost 4 bases and J 1 base, leaving 13 bases between the germline ends. The CDR3 nucleotides are TGTGCCAGCAGCTCCCTGGGGAGCCTCCAAGAGACCCAGTACTTC. It codes for CASSSLGSLQETQYF.

This clonotype was seen more than once but under ten times. The CDR3 sequence is CASNSGHEAFF. The CDR3 coding sequence is TGTGCCAGTAACTCCGGACATGAAGCTTTCTTT. The V and J genes are TRBV19 and TRBJ1-1; tentatively, D is TRBD1 (5 bases). Germline CDR1 is LNHDA and CDR2 is SQIVND (reference sequence). The CDR3 totals 11 residues. Trimming left V 7 bases short and J 7 bases short, with 10 bases between. The entire variable domain, with the rest obtained from reference TRBV19 and TRBJ1-1, is as follows: DGGITQSPKYLFRKEGQNVTLSCEQNLNHDAMYWYRQDPGQGLRLIYYSQIVNDFQKGDIAEGYSVSREKKESFPLTVTSAQKNPTAFYLCASNSGHEAFFGQGTRLTVV.

As regards this clonotype: This may be a read error: a much more frequent sequence differs by one nucleotide. The V call is TRBV20-1, the J call TRBJ1-6; no clear D. Per germline, CDR1 DFQATT and CDR2 SNEGSKA (reference sequence). This CDR3 is 13 amino acids long. The chain's CDR3 is CSTRAEGESPLHF. The CDR3 DNA is TGCAGTACTAGAGCCGAGGGAGAATCACCCCTCCACTTT.

This clonotype was counted many times. V usage is TRBV6-2 or TRBV6-3 and J usage is TRBJ2-2; 7 bases match TRBD2. The CDR3 is 15 amino acids. Germline V CDR1 and CDR2: MNHEY, SVGEGT. With 11 bases clipped from V and 3 bases from J, the junction kept 12 bases outside the gene matches. The DNA for the CDR3 is TGTGCCGTCAGCGGGGCGCCGGGAGACACCGGGGAGCTGTTTTTT. Its translation is CAVSGAPGDTGELFF.

This clonotype was seen a handful of times. The CDR3: CASSSSGSFYNEQFF. CDR3 coding DNA: TGTGCCAGCAGCTCCTCGGGGAGCTTCTACAATGAGCAGTTCTTC. V is TRBV6-6 and J is TRBJ2-1; D is possibly TRBD2 (5 bases). The CDR3 length is 15 residues. Trimming stripped 6 bases from V and 3 bases from J, with 15 bases between. Germline CDR1 MNHNY, CDR2 SVGAGI (reference sequence).

The chain carries TRBV27 and TRBJ1-1, with D perhaps TRBD1 (6 bases). The CDR3 totals 13 residues. Trimming shortened V by 2 bases and J by 6 bases, and 10 bases separated the two germline ends. Germline lookup yields CDR1 MNHEY and CDR2 SMNVEV (reference sequence). The chain's CDR3 is CASSLRRQAEAFF. The CDR3 DNA sequence: TGTGCCAGCAGTTTACGTAGACAGGCTGAAGCTTTCTTT.

The chain combines TRBV28 with TRBJ2-7; 8 bases are a match to TRBD2. Unmatched junction bases numbered 11, after V lost 3 bases and J lost 1 base. Germline CDR1 reads MDHEN; CDR2 reads SYDVKM. The CDR3 loop spans 17 amino acids. CDR3 loop: CASSFSLLGGGSYEQYV. Here the CDR3 DNA reads TGTGCCAGCAGTTTTTCCCTACTTGGCGGGGGGTCCTACGAGCAGTACGTC.

This clonotype was detected only a few times. The V and J genes are TRBV27 and TRBJ2-7, with a tentative D call TRBD2 (5 bases). This CDR3 comprises 12 residues. V lost 5 bases, J lost 5 bases, and 10 bases lay in between. The V gene's germline CDR1 is MNHEY and CDR2 SMNVEV (reference sequence). The CDR3 coding sequence is TGTGCCAGCAGTGGCAGAGGGAACGAGCAGTACTTC. Amino acids: CASSGRGNEQYF.

This chain joins TRBV12-3 or TRBV12-4 and TRBJ2-3; D is uncertain. The CDR3 has 12 amino acids. Trimming took 4 bases from V and 13 from J, leaving 15 bases between them. For the CDR3, the DNA is TGTGCCAGCAGTTCACTGGCCGCCGAGGAGTATTTT. Its protein is CASSSLAAEEYF.

This chain links TRBV25-1 with TRBJ2-5; 7 bases are a match to TRBD1. The CDR3 is 14 residues long. CDR1 and CDR2 from the germline V gene are MGHDK and SYGVNS. Trimming took 2 bases from V and 7 from J; bases not matched to a gene: 7. Here the CDR3 DNA reads TGTGCCAGCAGTGAACTCCGACAGGGCGGGACCCAGTACTTC. Protein sequence: CASSELRQGGTQYF.

In its sample, this clonotype was seen a few times. The J gene is TRBJ2-3, the V gene TRBV20-1, with D possibly being TRBD2 (5 bases). Trimming took off 1 base at V and 4 bases at J, with 12 bases between the two ends. CDR1 is DFQATT and CDR2 is SNEGSKA in the germline V gene (reference sequence). CDR3 length: 14 amino acids. The CDR3 region is CSARGRWDSDTQYF. Here the CDR3 DNA reads TGCAGTGCTAGAGGGAGGTGGGATTCAGATACGCAGTATTTT.

Details on this clonotype: Mismatch with germline at one junction end may stem from a read error. The chain recombines TRBV20-1 with TRBJ2-7; 7 positions match TRBD1. The CDR3 extends over 13 amino acids. Germline CDR1 reads DFQATT; CDR2 reads SNEGSKA (reference sequence). The CDR3 DNA reads as TGCAATGCTAGTATGACAGGGAACTACGAGCAGTACTTC. It encodes CNASMTGNYEQYF.

The V gene is TRBV4-2, the J gene TRBJ2-3; no definite D call. Trimming removed 4 bases from V and 2 bases from J, with 19 bases in between. CDR3 length: 17 residues. Germline CDR1 and CDR2: LGHNA and YNFKEQ. The CDR3 sequence: CASSLKTETAYTDTQYF. CDR3 DNA sequence: TGTGCCAGCAGCCTAAAGACCGAGACCGCCTACACAGATACGCAGTATTTT.

V gene TRBV7-3 combines with J gene TRBJ2-7, with D possibly being TRBD2 (5 bases). CDR3 length equals 13 residues. Between the trimmed V and J ends, which lost 5 bases and 6 bases, there was a span of 14 bases. CDR1 is SGHTA and CDR2 is FQGTGA in the germline V gene. Here the CDR3 DNA reads TGTGCCAGCAGCCCAGGAGGAGGCCCCGAGCAGTACGTC. It encodes CASSPGGGPEQYV.

The sample holds one count of this clonotype. A much larger clone differs by one base, so this may be a read error. The chain couples TRBV7-2 to TRBJ2-7; no clear D gene. The CDR3 is made up of 12 amino acids. Germline CDR1 SGHTA, CDR2 FQGNSA. The DNA for the CDR3 is TGTGCCAACAGCTTACACCCCTACGAGCAGTACTTC. Translated, it gives CANSLHPYEQYF.

J is TRBJ2-1 and V is TRBV4-1; D is possibly TRBD2 (7 bases). This CDR3 is built from 16 residues. In germline, CDR1 is MGHRA, CDR2 YSYEKL. Between the trimmed V and J ends, which lost 3 bases and 0 bases, there was a span of 12 bases. CDR3 in DNA: TGCGCCAGCAGCCATGGGGGGGGGGCCTCCTACAATGAGCAGTTCTTC. Amino acids: CASSHGGGASYNEQFF.

This clonotype was detected only a few times. V is TRBV7-9 and J is TRBJ2-1, with 9 bases fitting TRBD2. This CDR3 has 16 amino acids. Unmatched junction bases numbered 9, after V lost 5 bases and J lost 4 bases. Germline CDR1 is SEHNR and CDR2 is FQNEAQ (reference sequence). CDR3 loop: CASSPIAGERYNEQFF. The CDR3 DNA sequence: TGTGCCAGCAGCCCAATAGCGGGGGAGAGGTACAATGAGCAGTTCTTC.

This clonotype was found a few times. The chain has TRBV15 and TRBJ2-2; D call uncertain. CDR3 length equals 15 residues. Deletions cut 0 bases from V and 2 bases from J, with 7 bases between. Per the germline V gene, CDR1 is LNHNV and CDR2 is YYDKDF (reference sequence). Here the CDR3 DNA reads TGTGCCACCAGCAGAGAGGGCCCCAACACCGGGGAGCTGTTTTTT. Translated, it gives CATSREGPNTGELFF.

The table lists this clonotype with a few counts. The chain carries TRBV25-1 and TRBJ1-5, with D uncertain. Trimming took off 3 bases at V and 4 bases at J, with 10 bases between the two ends. This CDR3 is 14 amino acids long. Germline lookup yields CDR1 MGHDK and CDR2 SYGVNS. CDR3 protein: CASSEVGYNQPQHF. The DNA for the CDR3 is TGTGCCAGCAGTGAGGTGGGGTATAATCAGCCCCAGCATTTT. Together with reference TRBV25-1 and TRBJ1-5, the CDR3 gives the full variable domain: EADIYQTPRYLVIGTGKKITLECSQTMGHDKMYWYQQDPGMELHLIHYSYGVNSTEKGDLSSESTVSRIRTEHFPLTLESARPSHTSQYLCASSEVGYNQPQHFGDGTRLSIL.